These 10 T cell receptor beta chains were sequenced from one sample in a study of shared clonotypes between healthy human individuals. The protocol was immunoSEQ multiplex PCR, while the TCRdb copy is restricted to in-frame clones and leaves out a portion. The sample has more than 2,000,000 clones; 93% are singletons. The specimen was naive CD4+ T cells from PBMCs. Subset noted: CD45RA+ positively selected. The receptor source for this set is a young man in good health. Some clones in this sample may be carry-over from other donors' samples.

This clone showed up just once. V is TRBV2 and J is TRBJ2-1, with D unclear. The germline V and J ends were trimmed by 3 bases and 6 bases, with 6 bases remaining between them. The CDR3 spans 12 residues. Germline V gives CDR1 SNHLY, CDR2 FYNNEI. The CDR3 is CASSDRFNEQFF. The CDR3 DNA reads as TGTGCCAGCAGTGATCGGTTCAATGAGCAGTTCTTC.

The rearrangement links TRBV10-3 to TRBJ2-7; D is unresolved. The CDR3 spans 13 residues. Deletions cut 7 bases from V and 5 bases from J, with 15 bases between. Germline-derived CDR1 and CDR2 are ENHRY and SYGVKD. CDR3 protein: CAITTGDRNEQYF. The CDR3 DNA is TGTGCCATCACCACTGGAGATCGGAACGAGCAGTACTTC.

V and J are TRBV7-6 and TRBJ1-5; D is possibly TRBD1 (5 bases). Germline V gene lookup returns CDR1 SGHVS and CDR2 FNYEAQ. The CDR3 has 15 amino acids. V was cut by 3 bases and J by 2 bases, with 11 bases left in between. CDR3 sequence: CASSLGGSGNQPQHF. The CDR3 nucleotides read TGTGCCAGCAGCTTGGGGGGGTCAGGCAATCAGCCCCAGCATTTT. Complete variable domain (other parts from reference TRBV7-6 and TRBJ1-5): GAGVSQSPRYKVTKRGQDVALRCDPISGHVSLYWYRQALGQGPEFLTYFNYEAQQDKSGLPNDRFSAERPEGSISTLTIQRTEQRDSAMYRCASSLGGSGNQPQHFGDGTRLSIL.

The genes are TRBV28 and TRBJ1-4; D ambiguous. CDR1 and CDR2 from the germline V gene are MDHEN and SYDVKM. Deletions cut 6 bases from V and 0 bases from J, with 14 bases between. The CDR3 has 16 residues. The CDR3 reads CASRVLPSATNEKLFF. The DNA of the CDR3 is TGTGCCAGCAGAGTACTTCCCTCTGCAACTAATGAAAAACTGTTTTTT.

This clone was counted a single time. The chain employs TRBV28 and TRBJ2-7; a possible D gene is TRBD1 (6 bases). Trimming cost V 7 bases and J 3 bases, with 16 bases left between them. The CDR3 sequence is 14 residues long. Germline loops: CDR1 MDHEN, CDR2 SYDVKM. CDR3 nucleotide sequence: TGTGCCAGCACCTCGGGGCAGGGGTTCTACGAGCAGTACTTC. The encoded protein is CASTSGQGFYEQYF.

This clone was seen a single time. This sequence joins TRBV6-1 and TRBJ2-2; TRBD1 matches at 7 bases. J gave up 1 base and V 2 bases, and 16 bases lay outside the gene matches. Per germline, CDR1 MNHNS and CDR2 SASEGT. The CDR3 consists of 20 residues. The DNA for the CDR3 is TGTGCCAGCAGTGAACTGTTTCGACAGGGAGAAAAAGGGAACACCGGGGAGCTGTTTTTT. Translating it yields CASSELFRQGEKGNTGELFF.

This clone was counted a single time. The chain uses TRBV7-3 and TRBJ2-3; D is unclear. CDR3 length: 14 amino acids. V dropped 5 bases and J dropped 6 bases, with 15 bases sitting between them. Per germline, CDR1 SGHTA and CDR2 FQGTGA. The CDR3 protein is CASSRNLGSDTQYF. The CDR3 DNA follows: TGTGCCAGCAGCCGCAACCTAGGTAGCGATACGCAGTATTTT.

CDR3 protein: CAGRSAVGQITGELFF. The CDR3 DNA follows: TGTGCCGGTCGCTCGGCTGTGGGCCAGATCACCGGGGAGCTGTTTTTT. This chain joins TRBV2 and TRBJ2-2; no definite D call. Germline V gene lookup returns CDR1 SNHLY and CDR2 FYNNEI. The CDR3 has 16 amino acids. V was clipped by 11 bases and J by 4 bases, with 23 bases between them.

The V call is TRBV6-1, the J call TRBJ2-5, with TRBD1 identical over 7 bases. The CDR3 length is 15 residues. The trim removed 9 bases at V and 5 bases at J, leaving 15 bases unmatched. Germline assignment: CDR1 MNHNS and CDR2 SASEGT. CDR3: CASGPRQGNQETQYF. DNA for the CDR3: TGTGCCAGTGGTCCCCGACAGGGTAATCAGGAGACCCAGTACTTC.

This chain connects TRBV7-8 to TRBJ2-7; 9 positions agree with TRBD2. The CDR3 totals 16 residues. Germline CDR1 SGHVS, CDR2 FQNEAQ. V lost 5 bases, J lost 5 bases, and 13 bases stayed unmatched. The CDR3 sequence is CASSPLGRTSAHEQYF. CDR3 nucleotide sequence: TGTGCCAGCAGCCCATTAGGGAGGACTAGCGCCCACGAGCAGTACTTC.